This T cell receptor beta chain was identified during a study of siplizumab effects on memory and regulatory T cells (dated by TCRdb to between 2017 and 2020). For context, the study as a whole: The study looked at the effect of siplizumab, an anti-CD2 antibody, on alloreactive T-cell subsets in allogeneic mixed lymphocyte reactions made from human PBMCs.

Overall study outcomes, separate from this receptor: Whether proliferating Tregs from siplizumab cultures actually had suppressive function was not functionally confirmed. Sequences below about 10^-5 frequency were poorly captured, so only a minor fraction of alloreactive clones could be mapped to unstimulated subsets. The cumulative frequency of alloreactive sequences that could be traced back to unstimulated CD4+ memory T cells was significantly reduced by siplizumab. For roughly 75-97% of proliferating CD4+ or CD8+ clones, no naive or memory phenotype could be assigned. Among mappable alloreactive CD4+ clones, an average Treg-derived fraction of roughly 71% was observed with siplizumab, compared with 26.9% in control reactions. Unstimulated naive T cells appeared to be more diverse than memory T cells, and naive cells seemed to make a substantial contribution to the alloresponse.

CDR1 and CDR2 are read off the germline V gene as LGHNT and FRNRAP. The CDR3, cysteine through phenylalanine, is 14 amino acids long. CDR3 DNA only is kept here, 42 bases in frame from base 1. Trimming takes 4 bases from V and 9 bases from J, and the germline ends sit 16 bases apart. The library was produced with the immunoSEQ multiplex PCR assay. About 10^5 TCR templates per sample were assayed by the deep sequencing platform. Genomic DNA extracted from sorted T cells was used for TCRbeta CDR3 sequencing. Processing in the source paper ran as follows. The R programming language was used for clonal analysis of the TCRbeta CDR3 data. Alloreactive CD4+ and CD8+ clones were defined by comparing unstimulated samples with post-reaction CFSE-low samples. Alloreactive CD4+ clones were assigned to regulatory or non-regulatory origin by matching sequences to sorted unstimulated Treg and non-Treg repertoires. TCRdb retrieved this table from immuneACCESS and kept in-frame rearrangements only. Not all clones are present; in checked studies, unresolved V genes account for under half, and no reason is known for the remainder. V and J calls plus clone size are reproduced from that table; the DNA served to infer D and trimming. For this sample there are 50,000 or so clones; approximately 93% appear just once. 30% to 40% of the sample is taken by the ten largest.

Sorted unstimulated T cells, along with proliferating T cells recovered from mixed lymphocyte reactions, underwent TCRbeta CDR3 sequencing. Fresh whole blood from roughly ten HLA-typed healthy donors was used to isolate PBMCs. Remarks on this clone: This clone's antigen is unknown. No quality values exist for individual bases; no much larger clone is one base distant.

Sequencing was done on a sample of CD8+ T cells sorted from blood. This receptor chain uses TRBV12-5 and TRBJ2-1; the D gene is perhaps TRBD1 or TRBD2, as each covers 5 bases. The receptor was derived from a human donor in good health. Here is the DNA: TGTGCTAGTGGTTCTGGATTCAGGGACGGTGAGCAGTTCTTC. Translation gives CASGSGFRDGEQFF.